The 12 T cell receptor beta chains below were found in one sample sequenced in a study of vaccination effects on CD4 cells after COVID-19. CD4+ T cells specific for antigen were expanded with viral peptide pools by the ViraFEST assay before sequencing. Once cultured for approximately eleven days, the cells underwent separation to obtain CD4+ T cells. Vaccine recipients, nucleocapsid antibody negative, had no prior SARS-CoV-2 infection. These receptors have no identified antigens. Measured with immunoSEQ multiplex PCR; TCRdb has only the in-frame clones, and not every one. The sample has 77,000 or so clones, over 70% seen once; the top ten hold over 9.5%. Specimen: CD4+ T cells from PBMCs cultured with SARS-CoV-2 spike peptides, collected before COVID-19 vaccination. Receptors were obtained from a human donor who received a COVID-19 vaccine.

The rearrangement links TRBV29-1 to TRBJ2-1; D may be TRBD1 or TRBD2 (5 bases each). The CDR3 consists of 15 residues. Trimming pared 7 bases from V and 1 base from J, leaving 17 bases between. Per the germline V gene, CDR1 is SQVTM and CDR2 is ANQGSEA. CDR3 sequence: CSAPGQGLSYNEQFF. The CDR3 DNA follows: TGCAGCGCCCCGGGGCAGGGCCTATCCTACAATGAGCAGTTCTTC.

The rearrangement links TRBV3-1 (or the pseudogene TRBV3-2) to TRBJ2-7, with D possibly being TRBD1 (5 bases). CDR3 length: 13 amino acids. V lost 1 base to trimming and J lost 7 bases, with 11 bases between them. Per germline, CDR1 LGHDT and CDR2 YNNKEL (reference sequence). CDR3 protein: CASSQVGQGEQYV. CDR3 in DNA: TGTGCCAGCAGCCAAGTGGGCCAGGGAGAGCAGTACGTC.

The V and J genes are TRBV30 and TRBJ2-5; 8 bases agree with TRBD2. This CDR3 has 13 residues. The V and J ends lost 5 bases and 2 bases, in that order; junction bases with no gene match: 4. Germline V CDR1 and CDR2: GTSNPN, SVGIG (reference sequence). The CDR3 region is CAWAGGGQETQYF. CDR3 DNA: TGTGCCTGGGCCGGGGGGGGACAAGAGACCCAGTACTTC.

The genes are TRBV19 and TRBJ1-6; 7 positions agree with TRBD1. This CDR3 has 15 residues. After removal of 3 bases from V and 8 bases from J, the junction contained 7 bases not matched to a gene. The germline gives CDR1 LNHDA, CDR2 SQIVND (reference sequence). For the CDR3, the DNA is TGTGCCAGTAGTATTATGGAGGGGGCAGATTCACCCCTCCACTTT. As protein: CASSIMEGADSPLHF.

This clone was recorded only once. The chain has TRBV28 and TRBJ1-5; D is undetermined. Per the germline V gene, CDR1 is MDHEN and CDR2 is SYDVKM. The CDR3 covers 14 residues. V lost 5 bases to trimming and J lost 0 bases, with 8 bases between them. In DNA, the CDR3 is TGTGCCAGCAGTCTTCCCTATAGCAATCAGCCCCAGCATTTT. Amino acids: CASSLPYSNQPQHF.

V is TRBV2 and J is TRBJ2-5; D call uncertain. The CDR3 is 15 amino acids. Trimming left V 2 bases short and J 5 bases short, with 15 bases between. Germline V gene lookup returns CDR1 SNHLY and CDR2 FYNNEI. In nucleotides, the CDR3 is TGTGCCAGCAGTGAAAAAGGCCAGGAGTGGGAGACCCAGTACTTC. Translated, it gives CASSEKGQEWETQYF.

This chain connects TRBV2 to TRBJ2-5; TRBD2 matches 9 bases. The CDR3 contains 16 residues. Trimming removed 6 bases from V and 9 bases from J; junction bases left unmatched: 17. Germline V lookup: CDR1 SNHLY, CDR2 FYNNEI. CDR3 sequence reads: CASRNSAGGTPAAQYF. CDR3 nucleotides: TGTGCCAGCAGGAACTCCGCGGGAGGGACACCCGCGGCCCAGTACTTC. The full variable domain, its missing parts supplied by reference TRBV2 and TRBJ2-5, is EPEVTQTPSHQVTQMGQEVILRCVPISNHLYFYWYRQILGQKVEFLVSFYNNEISEKSEIFDDQFSVERPDGSNFTLKIRSTKLEDSAMYFCASRNSAGGTPAAQYFGPGTRLLVL.

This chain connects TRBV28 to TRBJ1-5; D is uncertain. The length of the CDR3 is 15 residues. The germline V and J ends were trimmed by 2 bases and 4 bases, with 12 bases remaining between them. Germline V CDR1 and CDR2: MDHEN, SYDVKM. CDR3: CASSLGGEENQPQHF. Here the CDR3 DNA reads TGTGCCAGCAGTTTAGGCGGGGAGGAGAATCAGCCCCAGCATTTT.

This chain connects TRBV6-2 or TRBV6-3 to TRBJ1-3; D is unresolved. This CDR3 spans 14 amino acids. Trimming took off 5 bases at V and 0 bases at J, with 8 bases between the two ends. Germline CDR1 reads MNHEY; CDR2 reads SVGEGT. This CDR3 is CASSPGFSGNTIYF. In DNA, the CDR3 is TGTGCCAGCAGTCCGGGGTTCTCTGGAAACACCATATATTTT.

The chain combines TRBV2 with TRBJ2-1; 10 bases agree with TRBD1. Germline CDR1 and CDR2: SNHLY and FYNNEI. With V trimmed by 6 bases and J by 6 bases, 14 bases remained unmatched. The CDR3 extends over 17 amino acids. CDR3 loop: CASRKGYQGQGINEQFF. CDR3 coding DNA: TGTGCCAGCAGGAAGGGGTATCAGGGACAGGGGATCAATGAGCAGTTCTTC.

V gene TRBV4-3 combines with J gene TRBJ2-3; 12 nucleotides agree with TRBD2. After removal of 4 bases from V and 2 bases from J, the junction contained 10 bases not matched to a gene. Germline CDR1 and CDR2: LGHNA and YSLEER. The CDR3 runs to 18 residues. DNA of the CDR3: TGCGCCAGCAGCCGATCCCACACTAGCGGGGGGAACACAGATACGCAGTATTTT. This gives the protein CASSRSHTSGGNTDTQYF.

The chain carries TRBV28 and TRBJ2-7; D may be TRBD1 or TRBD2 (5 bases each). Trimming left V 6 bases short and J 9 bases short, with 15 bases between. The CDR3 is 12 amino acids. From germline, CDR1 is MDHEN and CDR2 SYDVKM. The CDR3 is CASSSRGYRQYV. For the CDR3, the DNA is TGTGCCAGCAGCTCGAGGGGATATAGGCAGTACGTC.